This T cell receptor beta chain was sequenced during a study of control samples from healthy donors and cancer patients. The germline CDR1 and CDR2 sequences are DFQATT and SNEGSKA (reference sequence). The CDR3 loop spans 17 amino acids. The V gene end was trimmed by 3 bases and the J gene end by 2 bases; junction bases not matched to a gene: 7. The repertoire was sequenced with immunoSEQ multiplex PCR; TCRdb's copy has only in-frame clones and lacks some. The sample records 95,000 to 150,000 clones, around nine tenths being singletons. The sample was blood. The receptor comes from a young man in good health. The chain uses TRBV20-1 and TRBJ2-6; 10 nucleotides agree with TRBD2. Here the CDR3 DNA reads TGCAGTGCTAGTAGAGGGCTAGCGGGGGCTGGGGCCAACGTCCTGACTTTC. Translation: CSASRGLAGAGANVLTF.